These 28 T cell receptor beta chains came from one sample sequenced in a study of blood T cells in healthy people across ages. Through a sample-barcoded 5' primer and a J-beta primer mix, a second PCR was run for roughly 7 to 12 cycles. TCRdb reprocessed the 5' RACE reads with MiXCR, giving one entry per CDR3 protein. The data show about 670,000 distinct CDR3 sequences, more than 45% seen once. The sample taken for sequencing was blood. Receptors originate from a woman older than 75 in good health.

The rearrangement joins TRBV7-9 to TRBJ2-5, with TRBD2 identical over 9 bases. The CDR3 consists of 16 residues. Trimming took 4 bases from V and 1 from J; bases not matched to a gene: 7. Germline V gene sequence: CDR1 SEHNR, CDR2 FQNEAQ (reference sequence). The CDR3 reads CASSSPGLAPQETQYF. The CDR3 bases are TGTGCCAGCAGCTCTCCGGGACTAGCACCCCAAGAGACCCAGTACTTC.

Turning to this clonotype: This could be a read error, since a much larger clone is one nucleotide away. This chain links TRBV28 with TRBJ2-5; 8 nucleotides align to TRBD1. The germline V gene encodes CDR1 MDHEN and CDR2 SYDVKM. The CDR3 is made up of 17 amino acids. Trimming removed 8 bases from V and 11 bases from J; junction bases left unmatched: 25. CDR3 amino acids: CASPSPGTGEGINEQYF. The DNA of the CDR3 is TGTGCCAGCCCTAGCCCGGGGACAGGCGAAGGAATCAATGAGCAGTACTTC.

Written as DNA, the CDR3 is TGCGCCAGCAGCCATCCAGACATTAACTATGGCTACACCTTC. Amino acids: CASSHPDINYGYTF. The V gene is TRBV4-1, the J gene TRBJ1-2; no clear D gene. The CDR3 spans 14 residues. Trimming removed 3 bases at V and 1 base at J, with 9 bases between. The germline gives CDR1 MGHRA, CDR2 YSYEKL.

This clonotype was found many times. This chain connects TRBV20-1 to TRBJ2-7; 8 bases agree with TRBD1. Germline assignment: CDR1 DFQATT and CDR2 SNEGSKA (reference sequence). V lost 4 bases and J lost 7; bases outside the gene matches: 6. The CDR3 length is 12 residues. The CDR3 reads CSAIGQGEEQYF. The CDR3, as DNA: TGCAGTGCTATCGGACAGGGCGAAGAGCAGTACTTC.

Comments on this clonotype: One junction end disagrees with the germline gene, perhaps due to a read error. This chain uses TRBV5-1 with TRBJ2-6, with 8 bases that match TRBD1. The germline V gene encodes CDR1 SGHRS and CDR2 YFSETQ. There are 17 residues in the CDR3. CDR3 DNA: TGCGCCAGCGACCGACAGGGGTCCTTCTCTGGGGCCAACGTCCAGACTTTC. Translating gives CASDRQGSFSGANVQTF. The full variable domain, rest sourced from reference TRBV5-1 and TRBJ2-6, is KAGVTQTPRYLIKTRGQQVTLSCSPISGHRSVSWYQQTPGQGLQFLFEYFSETQRNKGNFPGRFSGRQFSNSRSEMNVSTLELGDSALYLCASDRQGSFSGANVQTFGAGSRLTVL.

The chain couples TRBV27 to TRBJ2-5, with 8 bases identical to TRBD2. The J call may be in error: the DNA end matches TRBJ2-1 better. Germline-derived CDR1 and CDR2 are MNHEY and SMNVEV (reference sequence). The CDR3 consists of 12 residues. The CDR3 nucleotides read TGTGCCAGCCGCACGGGGGGGGAGACCCAGTTCTTC. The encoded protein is CASRTGGETQFF.

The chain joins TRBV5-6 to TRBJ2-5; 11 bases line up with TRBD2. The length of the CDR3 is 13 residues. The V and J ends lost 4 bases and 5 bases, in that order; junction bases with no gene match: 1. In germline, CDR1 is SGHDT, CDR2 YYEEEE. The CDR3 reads CASSVAGGETQYF. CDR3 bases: TGTGCCAGCAGCGTAGCGGGAGGGGAGACCCAGTACTTC.

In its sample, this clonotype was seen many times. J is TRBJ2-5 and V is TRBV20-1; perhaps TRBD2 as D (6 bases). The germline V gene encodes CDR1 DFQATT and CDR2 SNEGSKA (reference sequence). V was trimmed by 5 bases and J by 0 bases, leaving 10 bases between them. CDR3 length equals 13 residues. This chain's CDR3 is CSAWGRNQETQYF. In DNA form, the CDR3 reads TGCAGTGCTTGGGGGAGGAACCAAGAGACCCAGTACTTC.

CDR3 in amino acids: CASSVVGANYGYTF. In nucleotides, the CDR3 is TGTGCCAGCAGCGTGGTTGGAGCTAACTATGGCTACACCTTC. The gene calls are TRBV9 and TRBJ1-2; D remains ambiguous. Looked up from germline, CDR1 is SGDLS and CDR2 is YYNGEE. The V end was cut by 2 bases, the J end by 0 bases, with 8 bases between. The length of the CDR3 is 14 residues.

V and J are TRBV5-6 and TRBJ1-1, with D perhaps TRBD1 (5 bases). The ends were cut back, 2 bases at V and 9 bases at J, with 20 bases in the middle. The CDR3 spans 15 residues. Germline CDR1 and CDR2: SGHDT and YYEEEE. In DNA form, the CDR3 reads TGTGCCAGCAGCTTATCAGGTGGGACCCGCCTGCAAGCTTTCTTT. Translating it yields CASSLSGGTRLQAFF.

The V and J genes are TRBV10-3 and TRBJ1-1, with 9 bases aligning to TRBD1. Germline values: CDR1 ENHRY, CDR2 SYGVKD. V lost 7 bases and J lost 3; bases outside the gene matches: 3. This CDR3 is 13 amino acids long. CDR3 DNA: TGTGCCATCAATCGACAGGGGGACACTGAAGCTTTCTTT. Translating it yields CAINRQGDTEAFF.

The CDR3 protein is CASATKIGQPQHF. DNA of the CDR3: TGCGCCAGCGCCACTAAAATTGGCCAGCCCCAGCATTTT. This rearrangement joins TRBV5-1 to TRBJ1-5; D ambiguous. V shed 7 bases and J shed 7 bases, with 15 bases lying between them. From germline, CDR1 is SGHRS and CDR2 YFSETQ. The length of the CDR3 is 13 residues.

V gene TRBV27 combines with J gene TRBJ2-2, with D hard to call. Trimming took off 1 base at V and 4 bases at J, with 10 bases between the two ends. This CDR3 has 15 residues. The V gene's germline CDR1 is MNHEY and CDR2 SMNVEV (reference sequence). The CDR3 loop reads CASSLYATVTGELFF. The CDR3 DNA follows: TGTGCCAGCAGTTTATATGCGACGGTCACCGGGGAGCTGTTTTTT.

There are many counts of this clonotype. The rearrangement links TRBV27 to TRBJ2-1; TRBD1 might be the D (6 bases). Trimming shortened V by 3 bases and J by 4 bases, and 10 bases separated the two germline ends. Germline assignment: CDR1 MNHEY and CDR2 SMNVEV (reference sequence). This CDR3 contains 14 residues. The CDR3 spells CASSFGQGYNEQFF. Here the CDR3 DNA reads TGTGCCAGCAGTTTCGGGCAGGGGTACAATGAGCAGTTCTTC.

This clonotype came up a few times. CDR3 in amino acids: CASNEGNTEAFF. For the CDR3, the DNA is TGTGCCAGCAACGAGGGGAACACTGAAGCTTTCTTT. The chain employs TRBV28 and TRBJ1-1; D not resolved. Germline CDR1 reads MDHEN; CDR2 reads SYDVKM. Trimming stripped 7 bases from V and 1 base from J, with 7 bases between. The CDR3 is 12 amino acids.

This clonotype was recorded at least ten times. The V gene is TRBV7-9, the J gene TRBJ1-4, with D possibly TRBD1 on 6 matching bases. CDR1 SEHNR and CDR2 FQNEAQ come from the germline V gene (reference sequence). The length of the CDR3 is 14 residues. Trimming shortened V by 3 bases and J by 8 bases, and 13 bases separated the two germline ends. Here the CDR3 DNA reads TGTGCCAGCAGCTTCCGCAGGGGAGAAGAAAAACTGTTTTTT. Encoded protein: CASSFRRGEEKLFF.

CDR3 nucleotide sequence: TGTGCCAGCAGTTTATTACGGAATGAGCAGTACTTC. Amino acid sequence: CASSLLRNEQYF. The chain uses TRBV28 and TRBJ2-7; D unresolved. The V gene's germline CDR1 is MDHEN and CDR2 SYDVKM. V lost 1 base to trimming and J lost 7 bases, with 8 bases between them. The CDR3 covers 12 residues.

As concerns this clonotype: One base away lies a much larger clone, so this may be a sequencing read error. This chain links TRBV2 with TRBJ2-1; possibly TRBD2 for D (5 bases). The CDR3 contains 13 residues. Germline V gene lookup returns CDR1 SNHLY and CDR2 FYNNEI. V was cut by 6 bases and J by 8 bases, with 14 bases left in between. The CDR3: CASRETGIHEQFF. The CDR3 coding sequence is TGTGCCAGCAGGGAAACGGGAATCCATGAGCAGTTCTTC.

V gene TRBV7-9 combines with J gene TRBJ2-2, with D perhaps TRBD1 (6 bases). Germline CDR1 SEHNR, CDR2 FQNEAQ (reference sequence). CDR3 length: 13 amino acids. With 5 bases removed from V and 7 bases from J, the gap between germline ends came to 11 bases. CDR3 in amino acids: CASSTQGIGELFF. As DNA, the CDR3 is TGTGCCAGCAGCACCCAGGGGATCGGGGAGCTGTTTTTT.

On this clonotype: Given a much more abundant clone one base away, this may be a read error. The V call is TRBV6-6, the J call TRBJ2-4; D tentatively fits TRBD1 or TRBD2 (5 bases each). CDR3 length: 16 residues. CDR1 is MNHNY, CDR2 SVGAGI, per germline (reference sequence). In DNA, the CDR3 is TGTGCCTGCAGTTACACTAGGGGTCGGGCCAAAAACATTCAGTACTTC. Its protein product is CACSYTRGRAKNIQYF.

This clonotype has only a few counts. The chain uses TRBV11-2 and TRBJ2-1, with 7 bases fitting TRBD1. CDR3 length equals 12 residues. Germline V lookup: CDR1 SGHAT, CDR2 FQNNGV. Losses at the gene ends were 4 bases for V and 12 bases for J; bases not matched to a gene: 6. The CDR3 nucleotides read TGTGCCAGCAGCTCGACAGGGTTCGGGCAGTTCTTC. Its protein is CASSSTGFGQFF.

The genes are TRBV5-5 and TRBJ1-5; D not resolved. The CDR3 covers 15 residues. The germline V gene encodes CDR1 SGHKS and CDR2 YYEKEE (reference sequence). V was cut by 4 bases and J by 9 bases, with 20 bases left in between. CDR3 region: CASSDGPGLRPPQHF. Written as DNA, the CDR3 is TGTGCCAGCAGCGATGGTCCGGGCCTAAGGCCGCCCCAGCATTTT.

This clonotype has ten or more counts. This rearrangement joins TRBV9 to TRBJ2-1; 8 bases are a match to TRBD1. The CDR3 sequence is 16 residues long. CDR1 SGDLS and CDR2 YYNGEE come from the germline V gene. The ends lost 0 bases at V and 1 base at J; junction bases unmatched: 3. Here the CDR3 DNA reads TGTGCCAGCAGCGTAGACGACAGGGGTTCCTACAATGAGCAGTTCTTC. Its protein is CASSVDDRGSYNEQFF.

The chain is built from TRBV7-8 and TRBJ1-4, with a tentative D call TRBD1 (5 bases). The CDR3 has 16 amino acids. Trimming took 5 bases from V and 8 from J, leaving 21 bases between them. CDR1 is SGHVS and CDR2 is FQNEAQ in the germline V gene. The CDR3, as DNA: TGTGCCAGCAGCCACAGCCAGGGCCCCGCCTCCGAAAAACTGTTTTTT. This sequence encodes CASSHSQGPASEKLFF.

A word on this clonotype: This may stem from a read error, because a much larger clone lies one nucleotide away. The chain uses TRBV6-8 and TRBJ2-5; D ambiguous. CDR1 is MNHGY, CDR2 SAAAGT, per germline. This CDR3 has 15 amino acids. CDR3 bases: TGTGCCACCACCCCTTGGCGACCGTACCAAGGGACCCAGTACTTC. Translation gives CATTPWRPYQGTQYF.

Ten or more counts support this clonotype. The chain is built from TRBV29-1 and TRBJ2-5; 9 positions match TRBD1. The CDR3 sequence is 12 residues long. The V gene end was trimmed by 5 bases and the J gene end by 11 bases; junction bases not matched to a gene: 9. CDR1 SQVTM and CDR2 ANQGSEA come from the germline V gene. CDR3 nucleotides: TGCAGCGTTCCGACAGGGGGAGATGAGCAGTACTTC. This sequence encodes CSVPTGGDEQYF.

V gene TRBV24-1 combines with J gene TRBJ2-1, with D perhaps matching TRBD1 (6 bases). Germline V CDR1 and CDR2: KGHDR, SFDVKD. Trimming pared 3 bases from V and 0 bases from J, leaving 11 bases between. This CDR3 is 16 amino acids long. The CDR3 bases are TGTGCCACCAGTGATGGGGACACCAGCTCCTACAATGAGCAGTTCTTC. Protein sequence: CATSDGDTSSYNEQFF.

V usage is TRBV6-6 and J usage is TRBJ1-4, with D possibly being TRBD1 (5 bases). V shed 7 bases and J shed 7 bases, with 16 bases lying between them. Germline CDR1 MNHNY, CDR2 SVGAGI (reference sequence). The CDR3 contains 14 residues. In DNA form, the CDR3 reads TGTGCCAGCACCCGTGGGGGGGGTGGTGAAAAACTGTTTTTT. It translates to CASTRGGGGEKLFF.